One and the same sample provided the 15 T cell receptor beta chains below, sequenced in a study of blood T cells in healthy people across ages (dated by TCRdb to about 2015). The library was generated by 5' RACE. The data were produced on an Illumina HiSeq 2500. A second roughly 6 to 11 cycle PCR used a sample-barcoded 5' primer and a J-beta primer mix. The public reads were reprocessed in TCRdb via fastp at Q25 and MiXCR, keeping in-frame beta chains. Each entry merges the rows of one CDR3 protein and shows their most common DNA and genes. This sample lists roughly 1,000,000 distinct CDR3 sequences; about 23% were detected once. The top ten hold around 0.75% of the sample. A further study also used this sample, focusing on T cells of mothers and their children.

Material for sequencing was blood. The source of these receptors is a girl aged 2-10 years in good health.

This clonotype was seen a few times. This chain uses TRBV15 with TRBJ2-7; 10 nucleotides line up with TRBD1. This CDR3 is 15 amino acids long. Germline loops: CDR1 LNHNV, CDR2 YYDKDF (reference sequence). Germline trimming cut 6 bases from V and 5 bases from J; bases unmatched to any gene: 10. The CDR3 loop reads CATSYTGTGDNEQYF. In DNA form, the CDR3 reads TGTGCCACCAGTTATACCGGGACAGGGGACAACGAGCAGTACTTC.

A few counts support this clonotype. J is TRBJ1-6 and V is TRBV3-1; D is unresolved. The CDR3 is 14 amino acids. Per the germline V gene, CDR1 is LGHDT and CDR2 is YNNKEL (reference sequence). V shed 1 base and J shed 7 bases, with 8 bases lying between them. The CDR3 loop is CASSQGQFNSPLHF. The CDR3 nucleotides are TGTGCCAGCAGCCAAGGTCAGTTCAATTCACCCCTCCACTTT.

The V and J genes are TRBV6-6 and TRBJ2-4; D is possibly TRBD1 or TRBD2 (5 bases each). The V end lost 2 bases, the J end lost 1 base, and 15 bases lay between the germline ends. There are 17 residues in the CDR3. Germline loops: CDR1 MNHNY, CDR2 SVGAGI (reference sequence). CDR3 loop: CASSYQVGERAKNIQYF. Here the CDR3 DNA reads TGTGCCAGCAGTTACCAGGTGGGGGAGCGGGCCAAAAACATTCAGTACTTC.

This clonotype was seen more than once but under ten times. The chain couples TRBV3-1 to TRBJ2-5; 8 nucleotides line up with TRBD1. The J call may be in error: the DNA end matches TRBJ2-7 better. Looked up from germline, CDR1 is LGHDT and CDR2 is YNNKEL (reference sequence). The CDR3 runs to 17 residues. CDR3 nucleotide sequence: TGTGCCAGCAGCCAAGGACAGGGGATATCTCGTCGGAACGAGCAGTACTTC. Amino acids: CASSQGQGISRRNEQYF.

The chain recombines TRBV9 with TRBJ2-3; weak D call: TRBD1 (5 bases). The CDR3 is 17 amino acids. Trimming shortened V by 3 bases and J by 4 bases, and 21 bases separated the two germline ends. Germline assignment: CDR1 SGDLS and CDR2 YYNGEE. CDR3 in DNA: TGTGCCAGCAGCGCGGACCCCTTAGCAGGGTGGGCAGATACGCAGTATTTT. Translation: CASSADPLAGWADTQYF.

The chain is built from TRBV7-9 and TRBJ2-5; D possibly corresponds to TRBD1 (6 bases). The length of the CDR3 is 13 residues. CDR1 and CDR2 from the germline V gene are SEHNR and FQNEAQ (reference sequence). The germline V and J ends were trimmed by 11 bases and 3 bases, with 16 bases remaining between them. The CDR3 reads CAGTRAGEETQYF. The CDR3 DNA reads TGTGCCGGCACGCGGGCAGGGGAAGAGACCCAGTACTTC.

This clonotype occurred a few times. This chain links TRBV6-5 with TRBJ2-7; D is perhaps TRBD1 (5 bases). The germline V gene encodes CDR1 MNHEY and CDR2 SVGAGI. Trimming pared 9 bases from V and 6 bases from J, leaving 18 bases between. This CDR3 contains 13 residues. CDR3 coding DNA: TGTGCCAGTTCCGGACACGAAAATCTCGAGCAGTACTTC. Amino acid sequence: CASSGHENLEQYF.

This chain uses TRBV7-8 with TRBJ2-5; 7 bases agree with TRBD2. In germline, CDR1 is SGHVS, CDR2 FQNEAQ. This CDR3 has 16 amino acids. The ends lost 5 bases at V and 5 bases at J; junction bases unmatched: 14. CDR3 sequence (DNA): TGTGCCAGCAGCCCGGCGGGCGGGAGAGAGAGGGAGACCCAGTACTTC. The encoded protein is CASSPAGGRERETQYF.

The V and J genes are TRBV7-2 and TRBJ1-5; 7 bases agree with TRBD1. Per germline, CDR1 SGHTA and CDR2 FQGNSA. The CDR3 totals 15 residues. The trim removed 7 bases at V and 5 bases at J, leaving 11 bases unmatched. CDR3 sequence (DNA): TGTGCCAGCAACCCCAGGGGGACTCCTGATCAGCCCCAGCATTTT. This codes for CASNPRGTPDQPQHF.

In its sample, this clonotype was seen many times. The chain couples TRBV9 to TRBJ2-3, with a tentative D call TRBD2 (6 bases). Deletions cut 2 bases from V and 4 bases from J, with 8 bases between. The V gene's germline CDR1 is SGDLS and CDR2 YYNGEE. The CDR3 is 13 amino acids. The CDR3 nucleotides read TGTGCCAGCAGCGTGGGAGGCGCAGATACGCAGTATTTT. It encodes CASSVGGADTQYF. Combining the CDR3 with reference TRBV9 and TRBJ2-3 gives the whole variable domain DSGVTQTPKHLITATGQRVTLRCSPRSGDLSVYWYQQSLDQGLQFLIQYYNGEERAKGNILERFSAQQFPDLHSELNLSSLELGDSALYFCASSVGGADTQYFGPGTRLTVL.

V usage is TRBV7-2 and J usage is TRBJ2-1; 16 positions match TRBD2. After removal of 5 bases from V and 12 bases from J, the junction contained 7 bases not matched to a gene. The CDR3 extends over 15 amino acids. The germline V gene has CDR1 SGHTA and CDR2 FQGNSA. The CDR3 nucleotides read TGTGCCAGCAGCCCCGGGACTAGCGGGGGGGACGCGCAGTTCTTC. Translated, it gives CASSPGTSGGDAQFF. The whole variable domain, remainder taken from reference TRBV7-2 and TRBJ2-1, is GAGVSQSPSNKVTEKGKDVELRCDPISGHTALYWYRQSLGQGLEFLIYFQGNSAPDKSGLPSDRFSAERTGGSVSTLTIQRTQQEDSAVYLCASSPGTSGGDAQFFGPGTRLTVL.

This clonotype was seen more than once but under ten times. The chain recombines TRBV7-9 with TRBJ2-5; no reliable D call. The CDR3 contains 14 residues. Germline assignment: CDR1 SEHNR and CDR2 FQNEAQ (reference sequence). V dropped 3 bases and J dropped 5 bases, with 13 bases sitting between them. This CDR3 reads CASSFTPGIETQYF. In DNA, the CDR3 is TGTGCCAGCAGCTTCACGCCCGGAATTGAGACCCAGTACTTC.

The gene calls are TRBV4-2 and TRBJ2-5; 11 bases align to TRBD2. This CDR3 is built from 16 residues. The trim removed 1 base at V and 10 bases at J, leaving 11 bases unmatched. Per the germline V gene, CDR1 is LGHNA and CDR2 is YNFKEQ. CDR3 DNA sequence: TGTGCCAGCAGCCAAGGGCCCATGACTAGCGGGGTGCGCCAGTACTTC. It encodes CASSQGPMTSGVRQYF.

Only a few counts were recorded for this clonotype. V is TRBV7-2 and J is TRBJ2-3; TRBD2 matches at 14 bases. J gave up 6 bases and V 3 bases, and 5 bases lay outside the gene matches. CDR3 length: 16 amino acids. CDR1 is SGHTA, CDR2 FQGNSA, per germline. CDR3 loop: CASSFLTSGGADTQYF. The CDR3 nucleotides are TGTGCCAGCAGCTTCCTGACTAGCGGGGGGGCGGATACGCAGTATTTT.

This clonotype was recorded once. The chain uses TRBV20-1 and TRBJ2-5; D perhaps matches TRBD2 (6 bases). The germline V and J ends were trimmed by 4 bases and 5 bases, with 14 bases remaining between them. The CDR3 extends over 13 amino acids. Germline V gives CDR1 DFQATT, CDR2 SNEGSKA (reference sequence). CDR3 coding DNA: TGCAGTGCTAAGGGGACTCTCAGGGAGACCCAGTACTTC. This translates into CSAKGTLRETQYF.